This TCR beta chain comes out of a study of PD-L1 blockade in urothelial cancer. General study findings and limits: Durable-benefit patients showed greater tumor-associated blood clone expansion at 3 weeks.

Worth noting for this clone: The antigen is undetermined.

Sequenced by immunoSEQ multiplex PCR; TCRdb stores in-frame clones only, minus some. This sample has roughly 63,000 clones, with 81% found just once. Per the germline V gene, CDR1 is SQVTM and CDR2 is ANQGSEA. The V gene end was trimmed by 0 bases and the J gene end by 6 bases; junction bases not matched to a gene: 17. The CDR3 extends over 19 amino acids. Time point defined: pretreatment peripheral blood. This material consisted of PBMCs, taken around atezolizumab (anti-PD-L1) treatment. V usage is TRBV29-1 and J usage is TRBJ2-3; 11 nucleotides line up with TRBD2. The clonotype was recovered from a man aged 70 or older with urothelial cancer. DNA of the CDR3: TGCAGCGTTGAAGACACAGTAGGCTCTAGCGGGAGGAGTTATGATACGCAGTATTTT. Amino acids: CSVEDTVGSSGRSYDTQYF.